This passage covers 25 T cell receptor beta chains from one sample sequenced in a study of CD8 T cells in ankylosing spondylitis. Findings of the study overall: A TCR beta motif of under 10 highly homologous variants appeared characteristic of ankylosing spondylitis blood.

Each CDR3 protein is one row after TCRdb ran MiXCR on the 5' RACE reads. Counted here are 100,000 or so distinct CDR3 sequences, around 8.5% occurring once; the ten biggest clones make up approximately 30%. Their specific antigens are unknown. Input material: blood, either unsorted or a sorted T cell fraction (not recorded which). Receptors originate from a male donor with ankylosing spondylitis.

The CDR3 DNA sequence: TGTGCCAGCAGCTCTAGCGGGAGAGGATACAATGAGCAGTTCTTC. Protein product: CASSSSGRGYNEQFF. The rearrangement links TRBV13 to TRBJ2-1; TRBD2 matches at 10 bases. This CDR3 region has 15 residues. Germline CDR1 and CDR2: PRHDT and FYEKMQ (reference sequence). V trimming: 4 bases; J trimming: 4 bases; junction bases outside the gene matches: 4.

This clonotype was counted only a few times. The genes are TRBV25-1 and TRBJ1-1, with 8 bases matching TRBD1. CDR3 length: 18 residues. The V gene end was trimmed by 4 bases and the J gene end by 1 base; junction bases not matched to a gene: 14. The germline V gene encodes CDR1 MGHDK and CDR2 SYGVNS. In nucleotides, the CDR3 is TGTGCCAGCAGTGGGGGCCGGACAGGGTGGTTTGAGAACACTGAAGCTTTCTTT. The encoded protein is CASSGGRTGWFENTEAFF.

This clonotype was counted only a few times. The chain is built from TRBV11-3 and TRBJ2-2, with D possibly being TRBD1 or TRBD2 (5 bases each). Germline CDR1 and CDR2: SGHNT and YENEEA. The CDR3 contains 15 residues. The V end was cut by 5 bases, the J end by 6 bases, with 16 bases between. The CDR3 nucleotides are TGTGCCAGCAGCCCACCCGTCGGGGCGGCCGGGGAGCTGTTTTTT. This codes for CASSPPVGAAGELFF.

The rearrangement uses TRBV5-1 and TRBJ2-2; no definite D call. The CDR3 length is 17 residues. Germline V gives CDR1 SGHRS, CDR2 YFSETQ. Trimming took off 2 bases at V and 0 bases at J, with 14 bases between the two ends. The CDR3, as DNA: TGCGCCAGCAGCTTCCCGACTGAGAGCCCGAACACCGGGGAGCTGTTTTTT. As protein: CASSFPTESPNTGELFF. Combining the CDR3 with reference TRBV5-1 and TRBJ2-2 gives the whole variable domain KAGVTQTPRYLIKTRGQQVTLSCSPISGHRSVSWYQQTPGQGLQFLFEYFSETQRNKGNFPGRFSGRQFSNSRSEMNVSTLELGDSALYLCASSFPTESPNTGELFFGEGSRLTVL.

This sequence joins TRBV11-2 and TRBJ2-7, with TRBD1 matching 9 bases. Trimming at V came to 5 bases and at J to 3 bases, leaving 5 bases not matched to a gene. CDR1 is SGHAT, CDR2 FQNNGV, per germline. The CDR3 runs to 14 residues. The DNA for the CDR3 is TGTGCCAGCAGCCTCGGGACAGGGAACTACGAGCAGTACGTC. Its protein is CASSLGTGNYEQYV.

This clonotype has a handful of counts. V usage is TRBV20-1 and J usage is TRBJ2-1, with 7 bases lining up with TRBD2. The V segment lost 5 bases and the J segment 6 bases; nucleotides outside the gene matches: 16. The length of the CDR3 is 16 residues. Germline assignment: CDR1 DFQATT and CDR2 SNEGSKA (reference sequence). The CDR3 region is CSASTSGGRAGNEQFF. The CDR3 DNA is TGCAGTGCTTCAACTAGTGGGGGGAGGGCCGGCAATGAGCAGTTCTTC.

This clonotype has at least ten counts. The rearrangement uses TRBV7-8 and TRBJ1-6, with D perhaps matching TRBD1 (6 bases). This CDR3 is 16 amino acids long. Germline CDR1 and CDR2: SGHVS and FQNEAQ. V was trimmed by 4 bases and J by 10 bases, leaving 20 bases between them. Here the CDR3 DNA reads TGTGCCAGCAGCTCCCTCACCTTGGGGGCGGGGTCACCCCTCCACTTT. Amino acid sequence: CASSSLTLGAGSPLHF.

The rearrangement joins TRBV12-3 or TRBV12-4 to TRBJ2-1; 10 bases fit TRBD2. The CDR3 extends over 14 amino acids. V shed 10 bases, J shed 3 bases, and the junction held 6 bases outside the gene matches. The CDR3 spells CAIARTSGYNEQFF. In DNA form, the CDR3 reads TGTGCCATCGCGCGGACTAGCGGCTACAATGAGCAGTTCTTC.

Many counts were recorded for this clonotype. DNA of the CDR3: TGTGCCAGCAGTTTTGTACGAAACACCGGGGAGCTGTTTTTT. This translates into CASSFVRNTGELFF. The V call is TRBV27, the J call TRBJ2-2; D remains unclear. Germline V gives CDR1 MNHEY, CDR2 SMNVEV (reference sequence). This CDR3 region has 14 residues. Trimming removed 3 bases from V and 2 bases from J, with 7 bases in between.

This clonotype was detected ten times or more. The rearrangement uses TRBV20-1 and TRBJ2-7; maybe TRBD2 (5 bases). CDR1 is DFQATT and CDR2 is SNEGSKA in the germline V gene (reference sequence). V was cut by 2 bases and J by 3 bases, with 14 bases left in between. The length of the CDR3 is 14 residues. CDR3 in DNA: TGCAGTGCTAGACGGCAGGACGGACTCTACGAGCAGTACTTC. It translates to CSARRQDGLYEQYF.

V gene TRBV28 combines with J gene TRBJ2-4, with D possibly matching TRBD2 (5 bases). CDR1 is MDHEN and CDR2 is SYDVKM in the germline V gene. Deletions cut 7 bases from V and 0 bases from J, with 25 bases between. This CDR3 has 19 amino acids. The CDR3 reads CASTSSRDPIVLAKNIQYF. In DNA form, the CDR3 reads TGTGCCAGCACCTCGAGCCGGGATCCAATAGTCCTAGCCAAAAACATTCAGTACTTC.

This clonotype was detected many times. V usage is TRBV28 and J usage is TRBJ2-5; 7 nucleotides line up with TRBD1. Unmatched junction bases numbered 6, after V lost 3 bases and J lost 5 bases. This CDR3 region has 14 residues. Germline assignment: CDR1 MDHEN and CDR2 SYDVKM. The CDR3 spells CASSLTGNGETQYF. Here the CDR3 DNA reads TGTGCCAGCAGTTTGACAGGGAATGGGGAGACCCAGTACTTC.

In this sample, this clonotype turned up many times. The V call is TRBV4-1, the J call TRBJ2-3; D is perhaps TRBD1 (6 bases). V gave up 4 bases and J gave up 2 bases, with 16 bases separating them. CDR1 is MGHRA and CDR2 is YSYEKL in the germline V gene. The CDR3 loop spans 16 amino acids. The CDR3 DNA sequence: TGCGCCAGCAGCCCTCGAGGGGGTATTTTCACAGATACGCAGTATTTT. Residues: CASSPRGGIFTDTQYF.

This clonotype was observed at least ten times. The CDR3 coding sequence is TGTGCCAGCAGGCCCGGGGTTGGGTACACTGAAGCTTTCTTT. Translating it yields CASRPGVGYTEAFF. The chain combines TRBV27 with TRBJ1-1; unclear D gene. CDR1 is MNHEY and CDR2 is SMNVEV in the germline V gene (reference sequence). CDR3 length equals 14 residues. The V and J ends lost 6 bases and 3 bases respectively, with 14 bases between them.

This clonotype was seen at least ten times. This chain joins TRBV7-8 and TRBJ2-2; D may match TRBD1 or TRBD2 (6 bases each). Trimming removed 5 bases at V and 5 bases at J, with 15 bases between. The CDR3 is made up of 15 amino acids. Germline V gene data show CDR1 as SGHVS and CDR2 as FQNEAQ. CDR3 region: CASSQRGRRTGELFF. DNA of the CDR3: TGTGCCAGCAGCCAGAGGGGGAGGCGGACCGGGGAGCTGTTTTTT.

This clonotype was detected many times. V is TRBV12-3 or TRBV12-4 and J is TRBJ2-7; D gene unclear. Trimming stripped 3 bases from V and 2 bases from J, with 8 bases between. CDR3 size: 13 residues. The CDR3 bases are TGTGCCAGCAGTTTGACCAACCCCTACGAGCAGTACTTC. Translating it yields CASSLTNPYEQYF.

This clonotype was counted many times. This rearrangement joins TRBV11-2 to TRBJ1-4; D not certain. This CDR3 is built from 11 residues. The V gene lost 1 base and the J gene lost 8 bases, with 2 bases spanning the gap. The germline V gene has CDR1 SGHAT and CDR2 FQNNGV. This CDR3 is CASSLGEKLFF. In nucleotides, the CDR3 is TGTGCCAGCAGCTTAGGGGAAAAACTGTTTTTT.

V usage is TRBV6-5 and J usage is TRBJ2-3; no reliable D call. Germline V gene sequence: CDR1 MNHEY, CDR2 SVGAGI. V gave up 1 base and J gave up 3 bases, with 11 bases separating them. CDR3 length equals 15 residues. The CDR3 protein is CASSYFKLPTDTQYF. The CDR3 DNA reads TGTGCCAGCAGTTACTTCAAGCTTCCGACAGATACGCAGTATTTT.

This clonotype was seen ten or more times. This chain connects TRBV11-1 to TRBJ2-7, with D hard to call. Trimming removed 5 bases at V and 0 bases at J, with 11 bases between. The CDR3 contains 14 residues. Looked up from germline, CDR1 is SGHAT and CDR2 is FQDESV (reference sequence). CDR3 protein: CASSMWGNSYEQYF. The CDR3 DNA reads TGTGCCAGCAGCATGTGGGGTAACTCCTACGAGCAGTACTTC.

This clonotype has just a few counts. CDR3 nucleotides: TGTGCCAGTAGTATTATACTAGCGGGAGCCGATGAGCAGTTCTTC. It specifies CASSIILAGADEQFF. The J gene is TRBJ2-1, the V gene TRBV19; TRBD2 matches at 11 bases. Germline V CDR1 and CDR2: LNHDA, SQIVND (reference sequence). V lost 3 bases and J lost 8; bases outside the gene matches: 6. The CDR3 is 15 residues long.

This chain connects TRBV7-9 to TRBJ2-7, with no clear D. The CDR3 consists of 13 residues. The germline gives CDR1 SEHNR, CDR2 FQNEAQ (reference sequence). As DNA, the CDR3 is TGTGCCAGCAGCTTACAACAGTTCTACGAGCAGTGCGTC. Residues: CASSLQQFYEQCV.

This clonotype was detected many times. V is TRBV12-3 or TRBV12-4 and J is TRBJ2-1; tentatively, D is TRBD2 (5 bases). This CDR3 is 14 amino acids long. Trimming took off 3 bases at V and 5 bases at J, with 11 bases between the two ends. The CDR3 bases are TGTGCCAGCAGTTTTTGGTTGAGGGACAATGAGCAGTTCTTC. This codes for CASSFWLRDNEQFF.

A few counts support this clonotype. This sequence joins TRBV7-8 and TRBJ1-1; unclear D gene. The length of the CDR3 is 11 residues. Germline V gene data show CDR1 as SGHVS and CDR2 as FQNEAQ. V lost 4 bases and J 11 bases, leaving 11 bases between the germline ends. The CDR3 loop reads CASSSTRWAFF. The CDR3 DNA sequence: TGTGCCAGCAGCTCTACTCGTTGGGCTTTCTTT.

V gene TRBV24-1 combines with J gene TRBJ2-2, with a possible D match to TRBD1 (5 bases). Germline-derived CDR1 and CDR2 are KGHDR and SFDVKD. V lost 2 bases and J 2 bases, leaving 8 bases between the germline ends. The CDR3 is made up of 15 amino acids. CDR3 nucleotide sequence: TGTGCCACCAGTGATTCGGACACAAACACCGGGGAGCTGTTTTTT. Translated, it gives CATSDSDTNTGELFF.

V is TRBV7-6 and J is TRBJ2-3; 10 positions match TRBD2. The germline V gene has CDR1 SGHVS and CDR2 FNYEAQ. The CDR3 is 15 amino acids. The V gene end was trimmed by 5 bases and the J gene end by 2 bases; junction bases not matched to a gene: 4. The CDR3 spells CASSQSGRVTDTQYF. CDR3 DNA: TGTGCCAGCAGCCAAAGCGGGAGGGTCACAGATACGCAGTATTTT.